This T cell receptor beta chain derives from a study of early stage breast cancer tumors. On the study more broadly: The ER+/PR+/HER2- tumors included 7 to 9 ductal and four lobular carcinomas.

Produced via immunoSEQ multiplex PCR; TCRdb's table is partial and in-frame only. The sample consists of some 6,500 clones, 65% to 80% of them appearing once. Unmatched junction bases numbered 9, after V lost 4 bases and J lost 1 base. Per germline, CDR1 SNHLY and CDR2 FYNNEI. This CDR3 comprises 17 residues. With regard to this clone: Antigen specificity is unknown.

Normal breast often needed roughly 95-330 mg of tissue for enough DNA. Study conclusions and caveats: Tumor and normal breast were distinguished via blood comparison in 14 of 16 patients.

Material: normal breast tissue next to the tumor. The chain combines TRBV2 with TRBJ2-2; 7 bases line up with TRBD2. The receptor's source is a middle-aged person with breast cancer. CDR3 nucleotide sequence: TGTGCCAGCAGTGTTGGAGGCGGGAGACGGAACACCGGGGAGCTGTTTTTT. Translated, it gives CASSVGGGRRNTGELFF.